This T cell receptor (beta chain) was recovered during a study of blood T cell repertoires in COVID-19 (dated by TCRdb to 2020 to 2022). Study-wide context: Samples covering the acute and convalescent phases of COVID-19 were provided by collaborators in the United States, Italy and Spain. HLA class I and class II types, where available, came from metadata supplied by the sample provider rather than from assay-based typing. Subjects who had been exposed to COVID-19, were actively infected with it, or had recovered from it provided the deeply sampled blood TCRbeta repertoires that made up the dataset. Nearly every sample came with metadata listing a de-identified subject ID, COVID-19 status, age in years and sex. Samples came from the ongoing ImmuneRACE study (first 160 participants) plus 1,254 subjects from 6 global collaborators. The repertoires were released in a freely available public database intended as a resource for research on the immune response to SARS-CoV-2. The material from the prospective study consisted of cDNA or gDNA derived from T cells, B-cell-depleted T cells, or PBMCs.

About this clone: Its target antigen remains unknown. No quality values exist for individual bases; no much larger clone is one base distant.

Overall study results and their limits: The amount of clinical and demographic metadata varied by source and participant and was provided uncurated.

In the prospective study, participants were roughly 18 to 100 years old, resided in fewer than 25 geographic areas of the United States, and were enrolled through a virtual design. To assign participants to cohorts, the prospective study relied on clinical history that participants themselves reported in a screening survey and a study questionnaire. A participant counted as exposed if, within 2 weeks of entering the study, that participant had been in contact with someone who had a PCR-confirmed or clinician-diagnosed COVID-19 case. In the prospective study, mobile phlebotomists collected whole blood, serum and a nasopharyngeal or oropharyngeal swab from each participant. Participants in the prospective study had the option to provide additional blood draws and questionnaires over a 2-month period. Before DNA extraction, blood samples from the prospective study were shipped at room temperature or frozen.

At the junction V is shortened by 3 bases and J by 7 bases; bases outside the gene matches: 12. Measured from the cysteine to the phenylalanine, the CDR3 is 15 residues long. Only the CDR3 DNA stays, 45 bases, in frame from base 1. The germline V gene encodes CDR1 KGHSH and CDR2 LQKENI. TCRbeta CDR3 regions were amplified from genomic DNA by means of the immunoSEQ Assay, a bias-controlled multiplex PCR. The published analysis was carried out like this. Within the assay, amplification of reference gene primers was used to estimate how many nucleated cells each sample contained. To quantify the absolute abundance of each unique TCRbeta CDR3 rearrangement, sequence reads were collapsed and filtered. For each sample, productive Simpson clonality was calculated by taking the square root of Simpson's diversity index across productive rearrangements. The clones in this table, taken by TCRdb from immuneACCESS, are in-frame only. Not every clone is retained; where verified, under half of the shortfall comes from an unresolved V gene, and the cause of the rest is unknown. The D gene and trimming were derived from the DNA, and the V and J assignments and clone size from that table. This sample gives a few hundred thousand clones in total; under 90% of them show up just once. The ten top clones hold under 3% of the sample.

What was sequenced was PBMCs or T cells enriched from blood (not recorded which). This TCR derives from a woman aged 45-59 years who had been exposed to COVID-19. The V and J segments used are TRBV18 and TRBJ2-7, with TRBD1 matching 7 junction bases. The CDR3 amino acid sequence is: CASSPGQAVVGEQYF. At the DNA level, the sequence is TGTGCCAGCTCACCCGGACAGGCTGTAGTAGGGGAGCAGTACTTC.